This T cell receptor beta chain stems from a study of CD8 T cells in ankylosing spondylitis. Whole-study results and caveats: Made up of fewer than 10 highly homologous variants, a TCR beta motif appeared characteristic of ankylosing spondylitis blood.

This clonotype was observed at least ten times. Its target is unknown. One entry per CDR3 protein, called by TCRdb with MiXCR from the 5' RACE reads. The table lists a few hundred thousand distinct CDR3 sequences, 6.5% to 10% of them singletons. The clonotype originates from a male donor with ankylosing spondylitis. The sequenced sample consisted of blood, either unsorted or a sorted T cell fraction (not recorded which).

Written as DNA, the CDR3 is TGTGCCAGCAGTGAATCACTGGACCCGGGCGGCTACACCTTC. It encodes CASSESLDPGGYTF. The chain recombines TRBV25-1 with TRBJ1-2, with D uncertain. The CDR3 runs to 14 residues. Trimming stripped 1 base from V and 8 bases from J, with 14 bases between. Germline CDR1 and CDR2: MGHDK and SYGVNS.